The entry below describes one T cell receptor beta chain. The antigen is undetermined. The data belong to a study of T-cell reconstitution after alpha-beta-depleted transplantation in children. Notes on the study in general: Some patients' high day-60 TCRbeta diversity was traced to surviving recipient T cells and thymic progenitors. Where alpha-beta T cells came from about two months after transplant was reportedly several hundred expanded graft clones. Newly generated T cells supplied most T-cell counts and diversity one year post-transplant.

Germline values: CDR1 SGHAT, CDR2 FQNNGV. J lost 7 bases, V lost 8 bases, and 16 bases had no gene match. The CDR3 spans 16 residues. During its preparation, the TCRbeta library received unique molecular identifiers. TCRdb passed the PCR reads through MiXCR, listing each CDR3 protein once. The sample consists of hundreds of thousands of distinct CDR3 sequences, about 23% of them appearing once. The sample was PBMCs, taken before TCRalphabeta/CD19-depleted stem cell transplant. The rearrangement links TRBV11-2 to TRBJ2-5, with 10 bases matching TRBD1. The clonotype comes from a girl aged 2-10 years with Fanconi anemia, due to receive a stem cell transplant. This CDR3 is CASFWTGTGEFATQYF. The CDR3 coding sequence is TGTGCCAGCTTCTGGACCGGGACAGGGGAGTTTGCGACCCAGTACTTC.